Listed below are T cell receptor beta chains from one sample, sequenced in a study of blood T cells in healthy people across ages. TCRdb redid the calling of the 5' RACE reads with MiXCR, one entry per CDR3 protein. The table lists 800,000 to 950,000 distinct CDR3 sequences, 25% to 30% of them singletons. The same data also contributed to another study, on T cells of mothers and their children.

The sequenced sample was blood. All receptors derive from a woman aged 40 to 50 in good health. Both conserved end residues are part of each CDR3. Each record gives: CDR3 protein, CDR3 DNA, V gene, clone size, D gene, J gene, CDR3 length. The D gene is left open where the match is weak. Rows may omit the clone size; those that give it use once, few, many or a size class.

cdr3_aa: CASSQDQAWGEAFF; cdr3_nt: TGCGCCAGCAGCCAAGATCAGGCATGGGGGGAAGCTTTCTTT; v_call: TRBV4-3; clone_size: few; d_call: -; j_call: TRBJ1-1; cdr3_length: 14
cdr3_aa: CVSSLELSTDTQYF; cdr3_nt: TGTGTCAGCAGCTTAGAACTTAGCACAGATACGCAGTATTTT; v_call: TRBV7-2; clone_size: -; d_call: -; j_call: TRBJ2-3; cdr3_length: 14
cdr3_aa: CASIVRGARYNEQYF; cdr3_nt: TGTGCCAGCATCGTTCGGGGGGCGCGTTACAATGAGCAGTACTTC; v_call: TRBV28; clone_size: -; d_call: -; j_call: TRBJ2-7; cdr3_length: 15
cdr3_aa: CASKASGADTQYF; cdr3_nt: TGTGCCAGCAAGGCTAGCGGGGCAGATACGCAGTATTTT; v_call: TRBV2; clone_size: -; d_call: TRBD2; j_call: TRBJ2-3; cdr3_length: 13
cdr3_aa: CSASDSGTVANQQFF; cdr3_nt: TGCAGTGCTAGCGACTCCGGGACAGTCGCGAATCAGCAGTTCTTC; v_call: TRBV20-1; clone_size: -; d_call: TRBD1; j_call: TRBJ2-1; cdr3_length: 15
cdr3_aa: CSAGGGVRLNYGYTF; cdr3_nt: TGCAGTGCTGGGGGAGGGGTCCGGCTAAACTATGGCTACACCTTC; v_call: TRBV20-1; clone_size: few; d_call: -; j_call: TRBJ1-2; cdr3_length: 15
cdr3_aa: CASSPGQGWYNEQFF; cdr3_nt: TGTGCCAGCAGTCCTGGACAGGGGTGGTACAATGAGCAGTTCTTC; v_call: TRBV7-3; clone_size: -; d_call: TRBD1; j_call: TRBJ2-1; cdr3_length: 15
cdr3_aa: CASSLGWRGETQYF; cdr3_nt: TGTGCTAGCAGCTTGGGTTGGAGGGGAGAGACCCAGTACTTC; v_call: TRBV5-5; clone_size: many; d_call: -; j_call: TRBJ2-5; cdr3_length: 14
cdr3_aa: CASSQVRGGGYNEQFF; cdr3_nt: TGTGCCAGCAGCCAAGTACGCGGGGGGGGCTACAATGAGCAGTTCTTC; v_call: TRBV3-1; clone_size: few; d_call: TRBD2; j_call: TRBJ2-1; cdr3_length: 16
cdr3_aa: CASSLTADRAGETQYF; cdr3_nt: TGTGCCAGCAGCTTGACCGCGGACAGGGCTGGGGAGACCCAGTACTTC; v_call: TRBV5-5; clone_size: few; d_call: TRBD1; j_call: TRBJ2-5; cdr3_length: 16
cdr3_aa: CAISGPDRGNYEQYF; cdr3_nt: TGTGCCATCAGTGGGCCGGACAGGGGGAACTACGAGCAGTACTTC; v_call: TRBV10-3; clone_size: many; d_call: TRBD1; j_call: TRBJ2-7; cdr3_length: 15
cdr3_aa: CSVLGGAGEQYF; cdr3_nt: TGCAGCGTGCTAGGGGGGGCGGGCGAGCAGTACTTC; v_call: TRBV29-1; clone_size: -; d_call: -; j_call: TRBJ2-7; cdr3_length: 12
cdr3_aa: CASRTDSYNEQFF; cdr3_nt: TGTGCCAGTAGGACTGACTCCTACAATGAGCAGTTCTTC; v_call: TRBV12-3/TRBV12-4; clone_size: -; d_call: -; j_call: TRBJ2-1; cdr3_length: 13
cdr3_aa: CASSLPGQNEKLFF; cdr3_nt: TGTGCCAGCAGCCTGCCCGGACAGAATGAAAAACTGTTTTTT; v_call: TRBV14; clone_size: -; d_call: -; j_call: TRBJ1-4; cdr3_length: 14
cdr3_aa: CSARDRATIAYEQYF; cdr3_nt: TGCAGTGCTAGAGATCGGGCGACTATTGCCTACGAGCAGTACTTC; v_call: TRBV20-1; clone_size: many; d_call: -; j_call: TRBJ2-7; cdr3_length: 15
cdr3_aa: CSATGTSGDGISTDTQYF; cdr3_nt: TGCAGTGCGACCGGGACTAGCGGGGATGGGATTAGCACAGATACGCAGTATTTT; v_call: TRBV20-1; clone_size: few; d_call: TRBD2; j_call: TRBJ2-3; cdr3_length: 18
cdr3_aa: CSVVARGLSYGYTF; cdr3_nt: TGCAGCGTTGTCGCCAGGGGGCTGTCCTATGGCTACACCTTC; v_call: TRBV29-1; clone_size: few; d_call: TRBD1; j_call: TRBJ1-2; cdr3_length: 14
cdr3_aa: CSARDRGGPSSYEQYF; cdr3_nt: TGCAGTGCTAGAGATAGGGGGGGTCCTAGCTCCTACGAGCAGTACTTC; v_call: TRBV20-1; clone_size: many; d_call: -; j_call: TRBJ2-7; cdr3_length: 16
cdr3_aa: CASSVRTPPTGTQYF; cdr3_nt: TGTGCCAGCAGTGTAAGGACCCCACCGACAGGAACGCAGTATTTT; v_call: TRBV28; clone_size: many; d_call: -; j_call: TRBJ2-3; cdr3_length: 15
cdr3_aa: CASSPGGGNYNEQYF; cdr3_nt: TGTGCCAGCAGTCCAGGGGGGGGAAACTACAATGAGCAGTACTTC; v_call: TRBV12-3/TRBV12-4; clone_size: -; d_call: -; j_call: TRBJ2-7; cdr3_length: 15
cdr3_aa: CASSLMDRGLQETQYF; cdr3_nt: TGTGCCAGCAGTCTCATGGACAGGGGACTCCAAGAGACCCAGTACTTC; v_call: TRBV6-6; clone_size: many; d_call: TRBD1; j_call: TRBJ2-5; cdr3_length: 16
cdr3_aa: CSGGGGTMNTEAFF; cdr3_nt: TGCAGCGGGGGCGGGGGAACCATGAACACTGAAGCTTTCTTT; v_call: TRBV29-1; clone_size: few; d_call: -; j_call: TRBJ1-1; cdr3_length: 14
cdr3_aa: CASSQGISYEQYF; cdr3_nt: TGCGCCAGCAGCCAAGGGATCTCCTACGAGCAGTACTTC; v_call: TRBV4-1; clone_size: many; d_call: -; j_call: TRBJ2-7; cdr3_length: 13
cdr3_aa: CVSSLGRDTQYF; cdr3_nt: TGTGTCAGCAGCTTAGGACGAGATACGCAGTATTTT; v_call: TRBV7-2; clone_size: -; d_call: -; j_call: TRBJ2-3; cdr3_length: 12
cdr3_aa: CSARGGTYEQYF; cdr3_nt: TGCAGTGCTAGAGGAGGTACCTACGAGCAGTACTTC; v_call: TRBV20-1; clone_size: few; d_call: -; j_call: TRBJ2-7; cdr3_length: 12
cdr3_aa: CASSLSAGATNEKLFF; cdr3_nt: TGTGCCAGCAGTTTATCAGCAGGAGCAACTAATGAAAAACTGTTTTTT; v_call: TRBV28; clone_size: -; d_call: -; j_call: TRBJ1-4; cdr3_length: 16
cdr3_aa: CATQPGLGYNEQFF; cdr3_nt: TGTGCCACCCAACCGGGACTTGGCTACAATGAGCAGTTCTTC; v_call: TRBV12-3/TRBV12-4; clone_size: many; d_call: -; j_call: TRBJ2-1; cdr3_length: 14